The 23 T cell receptor beta chains given below trace back to one sample, sequenced in a study of T cell repertoires in cytomegalovirus infection. TCRdb independently ran MiXCR on the reads; one entry per CDR3 protein. This sample has about 770,000 distinct CDR3 sequences, with 29% found just once. These receptors have no identified antigens. This material consisted of cultured CD8+ T cells from PBMCs, taken from culture after CMV antigen stimulation. The source is a human donor in good health (CMV status not recorded). Some clones in this sample may be carry-over from other donors' samples.

The CDR3 is CASSLKTGGDGYTF. The CDR3 nucleotides are TGTGCCAGCAGCTTAAAGACAGGGGGAGATGGCTACACCTTC. The chain uses TRBV7-8 and TRBJ1-2; the match to TRBD1 covers 9 bases. The CDR3 covers 14 residues. V dropped 2 bases and J dropped 6; count of bases not matched to a gene: 4. Germline CDR1 and CDR2: SGHVS and FQNEAQ.

This clonotype was detected a few times. The chain employs TRBV10-2 and TRBJ1-1; D remains ambiguous. The CDR3 covers 15 residues. Trimming shortened V by 3 bases and J by 1 base, and 12 bases separated the two germline ends. Germline CDR1 is WSHSY and CDR2 is SAAADI. The CDR3 nucleotides read TGCGCCAGCAGTGACCCGCAGACAAGGAACACTGAAGCTTTCTTT. Its protein is CASSDPQTRNTEAFF.

The chain combines TRBV19 with TRBJ2-2; a weak D match, TRBD1 (5 bases). The CDR3 is 16 amino acids. V lost 5 bases and J lost 1, with 14 bases in between. Germline CDR1 and CDR2: LNHDA and SQIVND (reference sequence). The CDR3 here is CASSSRVGRNTGELFF. The DNA for the CDR3 is TGTGCCAGTAGTTCCAGGGTTGGTCGGAACACCGGGGAGCTGTTTTTT.

The sample holds a few counts of this clonotype. The V gene is TRBV15, the J gene TRBJ2-3; 8 positions match TRBD2. Trimming removed 3 bases from V and 4 bases from J; junction bases left unmatched: 9. Germline V lookup: CDR1 LNHNV, CDR2 YYDKDF (reference sequence). This CDR3 contains 16 residues. CDR3 sequence (DNA): TGTGCCACCAGCAGTAGCTACGGGGGGGGGCCAGATACGCAGTATTTT. Its protein product is CATSSSYGGGPDTQYF.

The V and J genes are TRBV12-3 or TRBV12-4 and TRBJ2-7, with D hard to call. Trimming pared 5 bases from V and 7 bases from J, leaving 12 bases between. This CDR3 comprises 12 residues. The DNA for the CDR3 is TGTGCCAGCAGTCCTCCCCTCGGGGAGCAGTACTTC. Its protein is CASSPPLGEQYF.

CDR3 bases: TGTGCCAGCAGCGCGTGGGGGACAGTTGGAGAGCAGTACGTC. Translated, it gives CASSAWGTVGEQYV. The genes are TRBV9 and TRBJ2-7; 7 bases agree with TRBD1. Germline V gene lookup returns CDR1 SGDLS and CDR2 YYNGEE. The ends lost 3 bases at V and 7 bases at J; junction bases unmatched: 10. This CDR3 has 14 residues.

This clonotype has only a few counts. The chain links TRBV6-6 to TRBJ2-1; TRBD2 aligns across 8 bases. There are 18 residues in the CDR3. Germline values: CDR1 MNHNY, CDR2 SVGAGI (reference sequence). V shed 0 bases and J 2 bases; nucleotides not matched to a gene: 9. The CDR3 here is CASSYSHFAGGTYNEQFF. The CDR3 coding sequence is TGTGCCAGCAGTTACTCCCACTTCGCGGGGGGTACCTACAATGAGCAGTTCTTC.

This chain connects TRBV28 to TRBJ2-6, with 12 positions matching TRBD1. V gave up 5 bases and J gave up 2 bases; unmatched junction bases: 7. The CDR3 runs to 18 residues. Germline V gene sequence: CDR1 MDHEN, CDR2 SYDVKM. The DNA of the CDR3 is TGTGCCAGCAGTGCACCGGGACAGGGGGCGGCTGGGGCCAACGTCCTGACTTTC. It specifies CASSAPGQGAAGANVLTF.

Remarks on this clonotype: One end of the junction varies from germline; a read error may be responsible. This sequence joins TRBV29-1 and TRBJ1-4; D uncertain. Germline V gene lookup returns CDR1 SQVTM and CDR2 ANQGSEA. CDR3 length: 11 amino acids. CDR3 nucleotide sequence: TGTTCCGGTGCAACTAATGAAAAACTGTTTTTT. It is translated as CSGATNEKLFF.

This chain connects TRBV7-9 to TRBJ1-2; 10 nucleotides agree with TRBD1. The CDR3 is made up of 15 amino acids. CDR1 is SEHNR and CDR2 is FQNEAQ in the germline V gene (reference sequence). V lost 7 bases to trimming and J lost 3 bases; unmatched junction nucleotides: 8. CDR3 in DNA: TGTGCCAGCACCTATTCCGGGACAGGGGACTATGGCTACACCTTC. It translates to CASTYSGTGDYGYTF.

V usage is TRBV2 and J usage is TRBJ1-5; TRBD1 matches 7 bases. The ends lost 6 bases at V and 1 base at J; junction bases unmatched: 9. CDR1 and CDR2 (germline): SNHLY, FYNNEI. The CDR3 consists of 16 residues. The CDR3 reads CASSLPDRASNQPQHF. Written as DNA, the CDR3 is TGTGCCAGCAGCCTTCCTGACAGGGCGAGCAATCAGCCCCAGCATTTT.

The chain is built from TRBV12-5 and TRBJ2-1, with a possible D match to TRBD2 (7 bases). Trimming removed 6 bases at V and 8 bases at J, with 20 bases between. The CDR3 is made up of 15 amino acids. Germline V gene sequence: CDR1 LGHNT, CDR2 FRNRAP. CDR3 loop: CASGRRGGGRDEQFF. The CDR3 region has the DNA TGTGCTAGTGGCCGAAGGGGGGGCGGTCGTGATGAGCAGTTCTTC.

This chain joins TRBV4-3 and TRBJ1-5, with 7 positions matching TRBD1. CDR1 is LGHNA and CDR2 is YSLEER in the germline V gene. J gave up 4 bases and V 1 base, and 10 bases lay outside the gene matches. This CDR3 region has 17 residues. The CDR3 bases are TGCGCCAGCAGCCAAGGGTTGAAGGGGGCGCAGAATCAGCCCCAGCATTTT. Protein product: CASSQGLKGAQNQPQHF.

This chain joins TRBV27 and TRBJ1-4; TRBD1 agrees at 9 bases. Germline loops: CDR1 MNHEY, CDR2 SMNVEV (reference sequence). V lost 3 bases and J lost 5; bases outside the gene matches: 4. The CDR3 is 15 amino acids. CDR3 region: CASSFGQGMNEKLFF. The CDR3 region has the DNA TGTGCCAGCAGTTTCGGACAGGGGATGAATGAAAAACTGTTTTTT.

In its sample, this clonotype was seen a few times. The chain employs TRBV7-9 and TRBJ2-7; D tentatively reads TRBD1 or TRBD2 (5 bases each). Per germline, CDR1 SEHNR and CDR2 FQNEAQ (reference sequence). This CDR3 is 14 amino acids long. Between the trimmed V and J ends, which lost 4 bases and 2 bases, there was a span of 12 bases. DNA for the CDR3: TGTGCCAGCAGCTCGTCCGGGACCCCCTACGAGCAGTACGTC. It is translated as CASSSSGTPYEQYV.

The CDR3 here is CASSLAWELHF. The CDR3 bases are TGTGCCAGCAGCTTAGCCTGGGAACTCCACTTT. The chain employs TRBV7-4 and TRBJ1-6; no definite D call. Germline CDR1 SGHVT, CDR2 SQSDAQ. Trimming removed 0 bases from V and 16 bases from J, with 7 bases in between. The CDR3 is 11 residues long.

Turning to this clonotype: A much larger clone lies one base from this, so it may be a read error. The chain employs TRBV27 and TRBJ1-1; 7 bases are a match to TRBD1. The CDR3 runs to 17 residues. Germline CDR1 MNHEY, CDR2 SMNVEV (reference sequence). CDR3 DNA: TGTGTCAGCAGTTCCGACAGGGTAGGCATGCCGAGCACTGAAGCTTTCTTT. Its protein is CVSSSDRVGMPSTEAFF.

The chain combines TRBV27 with TRBJ2-5; D perhaps matches TRBD2 (5 bases). With 6 bases removed from V and 5 bases from J, the gap between germline ends came to 16 bases. This CDR3 has 14 amino acids. Germline V CDR1 and CDR2: MNHEY, SMNVEV (reference sequence). The DNA of the CDR3 is TGTGCCAGCAGGATCGTAGGAGGTCGTGAGACCCAGTACTTC. This codes for CASRIVGGRETQYF.

This clonotype has a handful of counts. V is TRBV12-3 or TRBV12-4 and J is TRBJ1-4; D is unresolved. V was cut by 3 bases and J by 2 bases, with 10 bases left in between. This CDR3 contains 15 residues. The CDR3 DNA sequence: TGTGCCAGCAGTTTTGTAGCCAGGACTAATGAAAAACTGTTTTTT. This translates into CASSFVARTNEKLFF.

This clonotype was seen many times. The rearrangement joins TRBV7-9 to TRBJ2-2, with TRBD1 matching 8 bases. The J segment lost 1 base and the V segment lost 0 bases, leaving 1 base of the junction unmatched. The CDR3 spans 16 residues. CDR1 SEHNR and CDR2 FQNEAQ come from the germline V gene (reference sequence). The CDR3 sequence: CASSLAGTGNTGELFF. The CDR3, as DNA: TGTGCCAGCAGCTTAGCGGGGACAGGGAACACCGGGGAGCTGTTTTTT.

This clonotype was detected only a few times. The V call is TRBV6-2 or TRBV6-3, the J call TRBJ1-2; D not certain. The CDR3 loop spans 15 amino acids. Trimming shortened V by 0 bases and J by 4 bases, and 12 bases separated the two germline ends. Germline values: CDR1 MNHEY, CDR2 SVGEGT. CDR3 sequence reads: CASSYSMGSGYGYTF. Written as DNA, the CDR3 is TGTGCCAGCAGTTACTCGATGGGTTCTGGCTATGGCTACACCTTC.

The V gene is TRBV19, the J gene TRBJ2-7; D is uncertain. CDR3 length: 14 residues. Trimming cost V 5 bases and J 0 bases, with 11 bases left between them. Germline V gene sequence: CDR1 LNHDA, CDR2 SQIVND (reference sequence). The CDR3 is CASSPSSSSYEQYV. The CDR3 coding sequence is TGTGCCAGTAGTCCCTCCAGCAGCTCCTACGAGCAGTACGTC.

This clonotype was recorded at least ten times. V and J are TRBV7-6 and TRBJ1-6; 9 nucleotides match TRBD1. Losses at the gene ends were 8 bases for V and 9 bases for J; bases not matched to a gene: 5. The germline gives CDR1 SGHVS, CDR2 FNYEAQ. The CDR3 contains 13 residues. The CDR3 sequence is CASQGTGSSPLHF. The CDR3 DNA sequence: TGTGCCAGCCAGGGGACAGGGAGTTCACCCCTCCACTTT. Variable domain in full (rest from reference TRBV7-6 and TRBJ1-6): GAGVSQSPRYKVTKRGQDVALRCDPISGHVSLYWYRQALGQGPEFLTYFNYEAQQDKSGLPNDRFSAERPEGSISTLTIQRTEQRDSAMYRCASQGTGSSPLHFGNGTRLTVT.